The clone carrying this T cell receptor (beta chain) was counted only a few times. What it binds is unknown. V was clipped by 1 base and J by 10 bases; unmatched bases: 10. Germline V lookup: CDR1 KGHSH, CDR2 LQKENI. The CDR3 sequence is 16 residues long. RNA transcripts yielded amplified TCR beta CDR3 regions. The study used the HTBI primer set for a first-round RT-PCR of the TCR CDR3. TCRdb redid the calling of the multiplex PCR reads with MiXCR, one entry per CDR3 protein. The table lists more than 500,000 distinct CDR3 sequences, 15% to 20% of them singletons. This specimen belongs to a study of T cells in Graves' hyperthyroidism and ophthalmopathy. Study-level background: It was at initial diagnosis, before any treatment, that peripheral blood was collected. Findings and caveats of the study: The authors' 13 V-J model separated ophthalmopathy from stable hyperthyroidism.

Hyperthyroidism in the patients, aged 18 to 65, was newly diagnosed and under 2 months in duration. The PBMCs were taken from approximately 9.7 ml of fresh peripheral blood. The specimen was blood. The chain has TRBV18 and TRBJ2-1; TRBD2 agrees at 10 bases. The sequence derives from a woman in her twenties or thirties with Graves' hyperthyroidism. This chain's CDR3 is CASSPRGLAALVEQFF. The CDR3, as DNA: TGTGCCAGCTCACCACGCGGACTAGCGGCACTGGTGGAGCAGTTCTTC.